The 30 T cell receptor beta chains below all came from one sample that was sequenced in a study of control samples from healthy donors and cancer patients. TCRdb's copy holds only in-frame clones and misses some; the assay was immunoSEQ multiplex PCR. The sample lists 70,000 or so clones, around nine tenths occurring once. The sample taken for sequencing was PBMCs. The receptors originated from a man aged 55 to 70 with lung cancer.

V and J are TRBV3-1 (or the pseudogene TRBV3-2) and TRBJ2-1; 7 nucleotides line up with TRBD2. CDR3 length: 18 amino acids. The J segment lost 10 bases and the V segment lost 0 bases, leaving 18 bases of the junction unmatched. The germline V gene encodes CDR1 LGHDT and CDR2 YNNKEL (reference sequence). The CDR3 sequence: CASSQDGFSGPIRLEQFF. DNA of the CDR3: TGTGCCAGCAGCCAAGACGGGTTTAGCGGGCCCATCCGTTTGGAGCAGTTCTTC.

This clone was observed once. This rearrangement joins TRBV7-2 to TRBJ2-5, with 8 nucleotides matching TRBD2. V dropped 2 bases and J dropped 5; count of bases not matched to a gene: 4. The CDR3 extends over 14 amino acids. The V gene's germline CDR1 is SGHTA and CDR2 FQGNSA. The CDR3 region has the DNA TGTGCCAGCAGCTTACCGGGGGGGTCTGAGACCCAGTACTTC. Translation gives CASSLPGGSETQYF.

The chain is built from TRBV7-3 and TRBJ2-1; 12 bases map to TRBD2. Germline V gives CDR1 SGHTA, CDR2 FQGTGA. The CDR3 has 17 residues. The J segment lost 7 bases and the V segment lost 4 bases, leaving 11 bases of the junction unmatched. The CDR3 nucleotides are TGTGCCAGCAGCTCCCAACCACTAGCGGGGGGCGGGAATGAGCAGTTCTTC. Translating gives CASSSQPLAGGGNEQFF.

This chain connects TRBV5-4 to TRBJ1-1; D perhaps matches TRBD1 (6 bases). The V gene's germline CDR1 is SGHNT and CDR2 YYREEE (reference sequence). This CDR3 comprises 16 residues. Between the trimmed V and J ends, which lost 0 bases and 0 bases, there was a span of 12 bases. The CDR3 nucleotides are TGTGCCAGCAGCTTGGGGGGGGCGTCTATGAACACTGAAGCTTTCTTT. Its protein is CASSLGGASMNTEAFF.

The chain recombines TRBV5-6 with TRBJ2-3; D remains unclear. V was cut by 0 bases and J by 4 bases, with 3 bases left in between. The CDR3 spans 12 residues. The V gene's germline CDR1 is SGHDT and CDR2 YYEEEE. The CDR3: CASSLGADTQYF. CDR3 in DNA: TGTGCCAGCAGCTTGGGGGCAGATACGCAGTATTTT.

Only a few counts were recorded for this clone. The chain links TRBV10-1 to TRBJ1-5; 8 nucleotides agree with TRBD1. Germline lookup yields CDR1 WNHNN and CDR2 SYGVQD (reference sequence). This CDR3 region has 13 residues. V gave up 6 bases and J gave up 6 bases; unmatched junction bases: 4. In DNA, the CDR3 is TGCGCCAGCAGCGGACAGGGCGGTCAGCCCCAGCATTTT. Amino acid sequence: CASSGQGGQPQHF.

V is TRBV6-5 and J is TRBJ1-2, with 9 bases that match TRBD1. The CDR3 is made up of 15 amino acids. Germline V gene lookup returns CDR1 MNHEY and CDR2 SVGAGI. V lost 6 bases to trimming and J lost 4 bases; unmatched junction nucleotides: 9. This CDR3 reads CASRHGGQGSYGYTF. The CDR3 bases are TGTGCCAGCAGACACGGGGGACAGGGATCCTATGGCTACACCTTC.

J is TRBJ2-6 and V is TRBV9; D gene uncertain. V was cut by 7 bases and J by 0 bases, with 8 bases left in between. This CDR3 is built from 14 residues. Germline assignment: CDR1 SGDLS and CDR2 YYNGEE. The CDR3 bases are TGTGCCAGCGGAAGGATCTCTGGGGCCAACGTCCTGACTTTC. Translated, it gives CASGRISGANVLTF.

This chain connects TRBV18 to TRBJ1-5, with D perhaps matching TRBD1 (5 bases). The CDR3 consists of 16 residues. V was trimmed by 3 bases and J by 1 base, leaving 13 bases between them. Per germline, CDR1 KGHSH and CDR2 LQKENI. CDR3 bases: TGTGCCAGCTCACCCCGGGGGGGGGAGAGCAATCAGCCCCAGCATTTT. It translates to CASSPRGGESNQPQHF. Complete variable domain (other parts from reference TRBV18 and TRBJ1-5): NAGVMQNPRHLVRRRGQEARLRCSPMKGHSHVYWYRQLPEEGLKFMVYLQKENIIDESGMPKERFSAEFPKEGPSILRIQQVVRGDSAAYFCASSPRGGESNQPQHFGDGTRLSIL.

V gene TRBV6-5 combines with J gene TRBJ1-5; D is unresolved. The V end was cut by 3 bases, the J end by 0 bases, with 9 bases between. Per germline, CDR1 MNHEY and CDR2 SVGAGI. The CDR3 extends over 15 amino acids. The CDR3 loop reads CASSYSGTSNQPQHF. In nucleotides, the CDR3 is TGTGCCAGCAGTTATTCCGGTACTAGCAATCAGCCCCAGCATTTT.

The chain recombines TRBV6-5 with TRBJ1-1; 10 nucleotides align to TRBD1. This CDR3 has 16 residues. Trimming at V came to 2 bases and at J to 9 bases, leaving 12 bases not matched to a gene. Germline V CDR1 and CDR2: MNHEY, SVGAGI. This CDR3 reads CASSYRSGTGVSQAFF. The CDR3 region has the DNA TGTGCCAGCAGTTACAGGTCCGGGACAGGGGTCAGCCAAGCTTTCTTT.

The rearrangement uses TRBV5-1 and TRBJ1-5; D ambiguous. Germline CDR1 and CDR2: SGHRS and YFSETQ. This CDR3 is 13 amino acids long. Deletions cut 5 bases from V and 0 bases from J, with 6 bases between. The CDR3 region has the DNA TGCGCCAGCAGACAAGATAGCAATCAGCCCCAGCATTTT. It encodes CASRQDSNQPQHF.

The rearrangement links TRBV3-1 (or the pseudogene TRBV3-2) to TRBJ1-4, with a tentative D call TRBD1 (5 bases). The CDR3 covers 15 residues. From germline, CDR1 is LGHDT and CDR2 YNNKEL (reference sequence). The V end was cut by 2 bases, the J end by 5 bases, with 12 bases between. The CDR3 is CASSQMTVSNEKLFF. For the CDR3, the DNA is TGTGCCAGCAGCCAAATGACAGTATCGAATGAAAAACTGTTTTTT.

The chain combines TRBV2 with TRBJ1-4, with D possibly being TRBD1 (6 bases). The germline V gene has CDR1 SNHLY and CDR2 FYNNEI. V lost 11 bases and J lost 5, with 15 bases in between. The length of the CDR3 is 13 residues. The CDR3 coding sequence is TGTGCCCGATCGACAGGAGTCAATGAAAAACTGTTTTTT. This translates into CARSTGVNEKLFF.

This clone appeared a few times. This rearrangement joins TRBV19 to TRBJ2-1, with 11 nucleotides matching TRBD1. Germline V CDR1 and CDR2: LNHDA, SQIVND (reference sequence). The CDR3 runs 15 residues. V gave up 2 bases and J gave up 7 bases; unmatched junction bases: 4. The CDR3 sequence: CASSIPGTGGNEQFF. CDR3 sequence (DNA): TGTGCCAGTAGTATACCGGGGACAGGGGGAAATGAGCAGTTCTTC.

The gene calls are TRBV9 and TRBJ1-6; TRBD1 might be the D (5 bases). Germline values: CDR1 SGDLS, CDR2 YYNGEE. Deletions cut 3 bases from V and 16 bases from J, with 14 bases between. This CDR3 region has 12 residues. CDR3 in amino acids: CASSAAGTVLHF. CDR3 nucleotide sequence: TGTGCCAGCAGCGCTGCCGGGACCGTGCTCCACTTT.

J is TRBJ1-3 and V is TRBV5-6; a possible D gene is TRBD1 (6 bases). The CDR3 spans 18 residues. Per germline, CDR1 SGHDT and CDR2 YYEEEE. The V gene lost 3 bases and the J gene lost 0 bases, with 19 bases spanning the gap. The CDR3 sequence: CASSSTGQRRASGNTIYF. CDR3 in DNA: TGTGCCAGCAGCTCCACCGGACAGAGGAGGGCCTCTGGAAACACCATATATTTT.

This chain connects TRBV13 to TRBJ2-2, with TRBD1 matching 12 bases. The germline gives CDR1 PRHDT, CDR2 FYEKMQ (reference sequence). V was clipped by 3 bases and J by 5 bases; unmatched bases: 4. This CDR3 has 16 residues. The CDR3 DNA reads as TGTGCCAGCAGCTTTCGGGGACAGGGGGCGACCGGGGAGCTGTTTTTT. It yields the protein CASSFRGQGATGELFF.

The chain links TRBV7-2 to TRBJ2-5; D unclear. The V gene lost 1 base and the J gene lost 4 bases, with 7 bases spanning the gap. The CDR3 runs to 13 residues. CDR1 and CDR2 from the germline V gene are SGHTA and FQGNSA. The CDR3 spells CASSLGTGETQYF. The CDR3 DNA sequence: TGTGCCAGCAGCTTAGGCACTGGAGAGACCCAGTACTTC.

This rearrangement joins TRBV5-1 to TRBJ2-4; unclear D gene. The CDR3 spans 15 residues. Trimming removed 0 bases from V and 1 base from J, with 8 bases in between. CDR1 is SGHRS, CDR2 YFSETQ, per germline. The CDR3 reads CASSLGGLAKNIQYF. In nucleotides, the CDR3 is TGCGCCAGCAGCTTGGGTGGGTTGGCCAAAAACATTCAGTACTTC.

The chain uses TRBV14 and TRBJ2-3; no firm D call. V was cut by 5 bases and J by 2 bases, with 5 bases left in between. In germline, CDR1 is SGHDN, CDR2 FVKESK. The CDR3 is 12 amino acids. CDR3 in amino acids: CASSRVTDTQYF. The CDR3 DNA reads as TGTGCCAGCAGCAGGGTCACAGATACGCAGTATTTT. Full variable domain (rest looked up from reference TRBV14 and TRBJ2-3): EAGVTQFPSHSVIEKGQTVTLRCDPISGHDNLYWYRRVMGKEIKFLLHFVKESKQDESGMPNNRFLAERTGGTYSTLKVQPAELEDSGVYFCASSRVTDTQYFGPGTRLTVL.

CDR3 amino acids: CASSSSGYTEAFF. The CDR3 region has the DNA TGTGCCAGCAGCTCCTCGGGGTACACTGAAGCTTTCTTT. V and J are TRBV6-5 and TRBJ1-1; D is uncertain. Germline V gene sequence: CDR1 MNHEY, CDR2 SVGAGI. CDR3 size: 13 residues. V gave up 6 bases and J gave up 3 bases, with 11 bases separating them.

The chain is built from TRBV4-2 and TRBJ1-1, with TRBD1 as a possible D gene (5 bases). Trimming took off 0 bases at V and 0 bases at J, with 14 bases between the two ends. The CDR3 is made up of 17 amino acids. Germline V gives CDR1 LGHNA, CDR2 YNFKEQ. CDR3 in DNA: TGTGCCAGCAGCCAAGATTGGGGGGAGGGGATGAACACTGAAGCTTTCTTT. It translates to CASSQDWGEGMNTEAFF.

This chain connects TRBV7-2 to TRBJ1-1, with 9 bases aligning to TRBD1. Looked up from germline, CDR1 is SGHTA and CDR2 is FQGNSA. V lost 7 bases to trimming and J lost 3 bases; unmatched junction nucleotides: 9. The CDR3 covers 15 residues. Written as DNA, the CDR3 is TGTGCCAGCACCGTAGGGACAGGGCGGGACACTGAAGCTTTCTTT. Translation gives CASTVGTGRDTEAFF.

This chain's CDR3 is CASSYGFQGDSPLHF. CDR3 DNA: TGTGCCAGCAGTTACGGGTTTCAGGGGGATTCACCCCTCCACTTT. The chain combines TRBV6-6 with TRBJ1-6, with 7 bases matching TRBD1. The V gene end was trimmed by 2 bases and the J gene end by 8 bases; junction bases not matched to a gene: 6. Germline CDR1 and CDR2: MNHNY and SVGAGI (reference sequence). The CDR3 spans 15 residues.

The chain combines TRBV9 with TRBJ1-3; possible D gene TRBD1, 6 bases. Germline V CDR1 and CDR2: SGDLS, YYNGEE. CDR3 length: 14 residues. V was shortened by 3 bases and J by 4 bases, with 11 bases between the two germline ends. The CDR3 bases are TGTGCCAGCAGCGCACCCGGGACAGGAAACACCATATATTTT. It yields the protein CASSAPGTGNTIYF.

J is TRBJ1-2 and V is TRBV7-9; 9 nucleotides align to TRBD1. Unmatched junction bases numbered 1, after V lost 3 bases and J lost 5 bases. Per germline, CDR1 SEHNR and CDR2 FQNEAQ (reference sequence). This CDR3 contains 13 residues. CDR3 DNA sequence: TGTGCCAGCAGCTTGACAGGGGGGTATGGCTACACCTTC. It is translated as CASSLTGGYGYTF.

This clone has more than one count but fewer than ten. The CDR3 sequence is CASRTGTGVLGELFF. CDR3 coding DNA: TGTGCCAGCAGAACCGGGACAGGGGTTTTGGGGGAGCTGTTTTTT. The chain carries TRBV7-2 and TRBJ2-2; 10 nucleotides align to TRBD1. J was trimmed by 8 bases and V by 6 bases; bases with no gene match: 9. The CDR3 totals 15 residues. Germline V gene lookup returns CDR1 SGHTA and CDR2 FQGNSA.

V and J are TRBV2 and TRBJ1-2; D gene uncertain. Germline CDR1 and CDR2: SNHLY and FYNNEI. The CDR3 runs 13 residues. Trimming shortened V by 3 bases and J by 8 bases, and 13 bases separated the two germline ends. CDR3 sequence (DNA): TGTGCCAGCAGTGATACGTGGTGGCGGGGCTACACCTTC. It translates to CASSDTWWRGYTF.

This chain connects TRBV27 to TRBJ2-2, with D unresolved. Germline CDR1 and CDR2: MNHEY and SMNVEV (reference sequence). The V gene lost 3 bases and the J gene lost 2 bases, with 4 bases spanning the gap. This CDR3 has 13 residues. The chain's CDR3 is CASSFFNTGELFF. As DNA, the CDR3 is TGTGCCAGCAGTTTTTTCAACACCGGGGAGCTGTTTTTT.